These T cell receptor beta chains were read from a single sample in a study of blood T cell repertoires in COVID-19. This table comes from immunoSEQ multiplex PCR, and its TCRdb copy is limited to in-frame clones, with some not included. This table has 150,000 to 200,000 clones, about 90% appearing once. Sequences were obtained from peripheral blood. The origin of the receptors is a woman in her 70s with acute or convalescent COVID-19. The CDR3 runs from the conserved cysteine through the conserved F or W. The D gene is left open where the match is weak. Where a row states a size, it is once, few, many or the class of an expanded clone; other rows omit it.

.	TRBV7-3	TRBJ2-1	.	TGTGCCAGCAGCTTACGAGCTAGCGACGGGTACAATGAGCAGTTCTTC	CASSLRASDGYNEQFF
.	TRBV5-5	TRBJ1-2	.	TGTGCCAGCAGCTTAGCAGGGGATGGTGGCTACACCTTC	CASSLAGDGGYTF
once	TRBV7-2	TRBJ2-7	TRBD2	TGTGCCAGCAGCTTAGCCCGGACTAGCGGGGGGGCGGCGTACGAGCAGTACTTC	CASSLARTSGGAAYEQYF
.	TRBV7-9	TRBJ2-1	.	TGTGCCAGCAGCCCCCGAAACAGCGGTGAATACAATGAGCAGTTCTTC	CASSPRNSGEYNEQFF
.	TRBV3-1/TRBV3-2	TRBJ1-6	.	TGTGCCAGCAGCCAAGATAGTGCCAATTCACCCCTCCACTTT	CASSQDSANSPLHF
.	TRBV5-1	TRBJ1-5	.	TGCGCCAGCAGCCCTCCGTACTTCGATAGCAATCAGCCCCAGCATTTT	CASSPPYFDSNQPQHF
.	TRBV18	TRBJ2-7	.	TGTGCCAGCTCACCAGGGTCAGGGGTCGAGCAGTACTTC	CASSPGSGVEQYF
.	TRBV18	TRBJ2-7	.	TGTGCCAGCTCACCCACTCTGGACAGCTCCTACGAGCAGTACTTC	CASSPTLDSSYEQYF
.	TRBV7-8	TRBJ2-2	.	TGTGCCAGCAGCCCGCGCGGGTCTAGCCCCGGGGAGCTGTTTTTT	CASSPRGSSPGELFF
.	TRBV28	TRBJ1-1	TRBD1	TGTGCCACCTCCCCCGGGACAGGGCTCACTGAAGCTTTCTTT	CATSPGTGLTEAFF
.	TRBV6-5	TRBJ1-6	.	TGTGCCAGCAGAGCAGAGAGCGACAATTCACCCCTCCACTTT	CASRAESDNSPLHF
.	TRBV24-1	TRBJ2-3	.	TGTGCCACCAGTGATTTTGGGGGGACAGATACGCAGTATTTT	CATSDFGGTDTQYF
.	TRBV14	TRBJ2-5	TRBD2	TGTGCCAGCAGCCAAGGGGGCGGGAGTGGAGAGACCCAGTACTTC	CASSQGGGSGETQYF
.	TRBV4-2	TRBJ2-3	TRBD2	TGTGCCAGCAGCCAAGTTACGGGAGGGGTAGATACGCAGTATTTT	CASSQVTGGVDTQYF
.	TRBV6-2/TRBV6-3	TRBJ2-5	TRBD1	TGTGCCAGCAGTTACTCGAGTTCCATCCTGGGACAGGCGGAGACCCAGTACTTC	CASSYSSSILGQAETQYF
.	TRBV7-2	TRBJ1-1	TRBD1	TGTGCCAGCAGCTTAGAGCACGGACAGGGCAAAGCTTTCTTT	CASSLEHGQGKAFF
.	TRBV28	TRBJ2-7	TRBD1	TGTGCCAGCAGTTTATCCGGGACAGGGGCCTACGAGCAGTACTTC	CASSLSGTGAYEQYF